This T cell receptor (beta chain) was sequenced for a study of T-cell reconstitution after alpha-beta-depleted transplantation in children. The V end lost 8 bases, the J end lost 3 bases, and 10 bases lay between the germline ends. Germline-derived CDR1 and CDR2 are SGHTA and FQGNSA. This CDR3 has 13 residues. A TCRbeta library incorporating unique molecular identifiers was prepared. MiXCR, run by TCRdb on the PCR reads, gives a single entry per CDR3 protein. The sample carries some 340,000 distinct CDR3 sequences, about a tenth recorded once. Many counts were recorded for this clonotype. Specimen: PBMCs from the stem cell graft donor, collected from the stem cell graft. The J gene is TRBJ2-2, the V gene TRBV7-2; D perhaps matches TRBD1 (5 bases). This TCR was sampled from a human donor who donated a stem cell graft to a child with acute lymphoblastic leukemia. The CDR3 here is CASPKGYTGELFF. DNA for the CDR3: TGTGCCAGCCCCAAGGGGTACACCGGGGAGCTGTTTTTT.